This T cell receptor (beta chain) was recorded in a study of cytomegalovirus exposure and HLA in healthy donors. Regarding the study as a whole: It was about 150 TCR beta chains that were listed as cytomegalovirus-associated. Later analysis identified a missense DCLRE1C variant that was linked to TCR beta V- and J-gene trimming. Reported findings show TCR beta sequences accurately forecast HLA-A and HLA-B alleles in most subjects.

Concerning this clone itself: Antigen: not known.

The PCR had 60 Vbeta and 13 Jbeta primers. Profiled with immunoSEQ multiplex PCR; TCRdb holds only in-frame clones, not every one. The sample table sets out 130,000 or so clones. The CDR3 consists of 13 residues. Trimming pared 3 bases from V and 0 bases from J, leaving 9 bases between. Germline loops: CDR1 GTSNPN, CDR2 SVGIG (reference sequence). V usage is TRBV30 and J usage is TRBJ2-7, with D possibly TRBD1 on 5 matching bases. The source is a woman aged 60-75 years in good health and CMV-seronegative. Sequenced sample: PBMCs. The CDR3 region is CAWRDTYSYEQYF. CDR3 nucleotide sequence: TGTGCCTGGAGGGACACTTACTCCTACGAGCAGTACTTC.